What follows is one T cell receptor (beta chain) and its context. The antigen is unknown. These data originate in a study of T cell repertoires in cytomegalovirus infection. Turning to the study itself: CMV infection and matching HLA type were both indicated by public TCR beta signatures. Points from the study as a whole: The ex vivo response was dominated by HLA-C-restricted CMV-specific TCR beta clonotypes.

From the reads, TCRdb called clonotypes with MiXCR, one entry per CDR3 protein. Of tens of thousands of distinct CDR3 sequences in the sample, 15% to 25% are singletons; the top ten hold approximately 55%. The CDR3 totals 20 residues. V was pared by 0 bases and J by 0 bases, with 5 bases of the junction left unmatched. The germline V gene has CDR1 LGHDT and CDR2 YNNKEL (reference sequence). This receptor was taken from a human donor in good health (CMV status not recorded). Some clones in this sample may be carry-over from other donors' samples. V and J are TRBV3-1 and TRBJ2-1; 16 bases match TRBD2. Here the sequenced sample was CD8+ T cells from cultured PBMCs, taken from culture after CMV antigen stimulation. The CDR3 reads CASSQEGLAGGPSSYNEQFF. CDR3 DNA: TGTGCCAGCAGCCAAGAGGGACTAGCGGGAGGGCCAAGCTCCTACAATGAGCAGTTCTTC.